This paragraph reports one T cell receptor beta chain. Its antigen remains unknown. This CDR3 is built from 12 residues. The V end lost 4 bases, the J end lost 5 bases, and 8 bases lay between the germline ends. Germline V gene sequence: CDR1 LNHDA, CDR2 SQIVND (reference sequence). The data were obtained in a study of CD8+CD57+ T cells in acquired aplastic anemia. Study context: The study obtained an average of about 3.2 ug of DNA from sorted CD4+ and CD8+ cells.

Template material for TCR beta VDJ and CDR3 profiling consisted of genomic DNA. MiXCR, applied by TCRdb to the reads, yields one record per CDR3 protein. Seen here are 160,000 or so distinct CDR3 sequences, less than 60% observed once, and the top ten hold 3.2%. All patients picked for sequencing had shown, by flow cytometry, an expansion of CD8+CD57+ cells. Findings and caveats of the study: The same twenty-nine CD8+ CDR3 sequences occurred in patients and in controls.

This receptor was taken from a human donor with aplastic anemia. Input material: sorted CD4+, CD8+, or CD8+CD57+ T cells (not recorded which) from PBMCs. The chain links TRBV19 to TRBJ1-1; unclear D gene. CDR3 coding DNA: TGTGCCAGTAGTACAATTAGGACTGAAGCTTTCTTT. Encoded protein: CASSTIRTEAFF.